Given below is one T cell receptor (beta chain) in context. Trimming left V 6 bases short and J 5 bases short, with 16 bases between. The CDR3 extends over 15 amino acids. The V gene's germline CDR1 is SGHTA and CDR2 FQGNSA. The sample belongs to a study of blood T cell repertoires in COVID-19. Whole-study context: There were acute and convalescent COVID-19 samples, and they came from the United States, Italy and Spain. The analysed material was cDNA or gDNA that came from T cells, B-cell-depleted T cells, or PBMCs.

Authors' data handling: Reference gene primer amplification gave nucleated cell count estimates. Measured with immunoSEQ multiplex PCR; TCRdb has only the in-frame clones, and not every one. V and J calls and clone size are as listed in that table; D and trimming were resolved from the DNA. The repertoire includes roughly 160,000 clones, 70% to 90% of them detected once, and approximately 1% sits in the top ten. This chain links TRBV7-2 with TRBJ2-2, with a weak D call TRBD1 (6 bases). The receptor was derived from a man aged 40-50 years with acute or convalescent COVID-19. Sequenced material: peripheral blood. The CDR3 nucleotides read TGTGCCAGCAGGCGGACAGCTTCAGAAACCGGGGAGCTGTTTTTT. This translates into CASRRTASETGELFF.